These 12 T cell receptor beta chains originate from one sample sequenced in a study of blood T cells in healthy people across ages. For the second PCR, which ran for 7 to 11 cycles, a sample-barcoded 5' primer and a J-beta primer mix were used. TCRdb reprocessed the 5' RACE reads via MiXCR and lists one record per CDR3 protein. The data show about 690,000 distinct CDR3 sequences, around 43% seen once. The sample consisted of blood. These receptors came from an elderly man in good health.

The chain has TRBV20-1 and TRBJ2-1; 10 positions agree with TRBD2. The germline CDR1 and CDR2 sequences are DFQATT and SNEGSKA (reference sequence). The CDR3 is made up of 16 amino acids. J gave up 3 bases and V 4 bases, and 9 bases lay outside the gene matches. This CDR3 reads CSANLASGGIYNEQFF. The DNA for the CDR3 is TGCAGTGCTAATTTGGCTAGCGGGGGAATCTACAATGAGCAGTTCTTC.

Note on this clonotype: This sequence may be a read error, since a much larger clone differs from it by one base. This rearrangement joins TRBV29-1 to TRBJ1-5; no clear D. CDR1 and CDR2 (germline): SQVTM, ANQGSEA. Trimming removed 3 bases at V and 2 bases at J, with 8 bases between. CDR3 size: 13 residues. For the CDR3, the DNA is TGCAGCGTTGATCTTGGGGGCAATCAGCCCCAGCATTTT. It is translated as CSVDLGGNQPQHF.

On this clonotype: One end of the junction fails to match germline, which may point to a read error. The chain has TRBV4-2 and TRBJ2-4; TRBD2 agrees at 8 bases. This CDR3 comprises 16 residues. The V gene's germline CDR1 is LGHNA and CDR2 YNFKEQ. The CDR3 DNA is TGTGCCAGTAGCCAAGATCGGGGGGGGGCCAAAAACATTCAGTACTTC. It translates to CASSQDRGGAKNIQYF.

This chain links TRBV7-2 with TRBJ2-2; 8 bases agree with TRBD1. In germline, CDR1 is SGHTA, CDR2 FQGNSA. The V segment lost 2 bases and the J segment 4 bases; nucleotides outside the gene matches: 6. CDR3 length equals 16 residues. CDR3 region: CASSLKRDRTTGELFF. The CDR3 nucleotides are TGTGCCAGCAGCTTAAAAAGGGACAGGACCACCGGGGAGCTGTTTTTT.

The V gene is TRBV12-3 or TRBV12-4, the J gene TRBJ1-5; 8 bases map to TRBD1. The junction had 5 bases not matched to a gene; V was cut back by 6 bases and J by 7 bases. The CDR3 is made up of 13 amino acids. The DNA for the CDR3 is TGTGCCAGCAGCGGACAGGGTCACCAGCCCCAGCATTTT. As protein: CASSGQGHQPQHF.

The chain combines TRBV5-1 with TRBJ2-4; 7 bases line up with TRBD2. The CDR3 is 16 amino acids. CDR1 is SGHRS, CDR2 YFSETQ, per germline. Trimming cost V 0 bases and J 13 bases; bases outside gene matches: 16. Written as DNA, the CDR3 is TGCGCCAGCAGCTTGGAAGTGCTAGCGGATTACTACGGGCAGTACTTC. Protein sequence: CASSLEVLADYYGQYF.

The gene calls are TRBV28 and TRBJ2-3; 8 bases fit TRBD1. V was clipped by 6 bases and J by 5 bases; unmatched bases: 7. Germline CDR1 and CDR2: MDHEN and SYDVKM. The CDR3 is 14 residues long. The DNA of the CDR3 is TGTGCCAGCAGGGGCAGGGGGCGAGGAGATACGCAGTATTTT. It codes for CASRGRGRGDTQYF.

This clonotype showed up many times. The V call is TRBV7-2, the J call TRBJ2-7; maybe TRBD1 (7 bases). V lost 1 base, J lost 0 bases, and 19 bases lay in between. CDR3 length: 18 residues. Germline V gene data show CDR1 as SGHTA and CDR2 as FQGNSA. The CDR3 loop is CASSLGRDRMFASYEQYF. The DNA of the CDR3 is TGTGCCAGCAGCTTAGGGAGGGACAGAATGTTCGCCTCCTACGAGCAGTACTTC. Together with reference TRBV7-2 and TRBJ2-7, the CDR3 gives the full variable domain: GAGVSQSPSNKVTEKGKDVELRCDPISGHTALYWYRQSLGQGLEFLIYFQGNSAPDKSGLPSDRFSAERTGGSVSTLTIQRTQQEDSAVYLCASSLGRDRMFASYEQYFGPGTRLTVT.

This clonotype has a handful of counts. This rearrangement joins TRBV11-2 to TRBJ2-5; a possible D gene is TRBD1 (8 bases). The CDR3 extends over 13 amino acids. Trimming pared 6 bases from V and 5 bases from J, leaving 13 bases between. Germline CDR1 reads SGHAT; CDR2 reads FQNNGV. The CDR3 region is CASRIQGGETQYF. CDR3 nucleotide sequence: TGTGCCAGCAGAATACAGGGGGGGGAGACCCAGTACTTC.

The table lists this clonotype with a few counts. The chain is built from TRBV20-1 and TRBJ2-7, with a tentative D call TRBD2 (7 bases). The CDR3 is made up of 14 amino acids. The V end was cut by 2 bases, the J end by 2 bases, with 13 bases between. Germline-derived CDR1 and CDR2 are DFQATT and SNEGSKA (reference sequence). The CDR3 sequence is CSARPGGRAYEQYF. Written as DNA, the CDR3 is TGCAGTGCTAGACCGGGGGGCAGGGCCTACGAGCAGTACTTC.

This chain joins TRBV7-3 and TRBJ2-1; a possible D gene is TRBD1 (6 bases). The V gene lost 5 bases and the J gene lost 8 bases, with 10 bases spanning the gap. Per the germline V gene, CDR1 is SGHTA and CDR2 is FQGTGA. This CDR3 is built from 12 residues. The DNA for the CDR3 is TGTGCCAGCAGCCCTACAGGGCATGAGCAGTTCTTC. As protein: CASSPTGHEQFF.

This clonotype was seen only a few times. The chain carries TRBV10-3 and TRBJ2-1, with D perhaps TRBD2 (5 bases). Per germline, CDR1 ENHRY and CDR2 SYGVKD. V lost 6 bases, J lost 4 bases, and 16 bases lay in between. The CDR3 runs 15 residues. CDR3 nucleotide sequence: TGTGCCATCAGCCGCTCGGAGGTCGGTTACAATGAGCAGTTCTTC. This gives the protein CAISRSEVGYNEQFF.